The rows below give T cell receptor beta chains drawn from one sample of a study of blood T cell repertoires in COVID-19. The protocol was immunoSEQ multiplex PCR, while the TCRdb copy is restricted to in-frame clones and leaves out a portion. The data contain more than 120,000 clones, approximately 88% of them singletons. Sequencing used peripheral blood. These receptors were collected from a human donor in a cohort sampled during active COVID-19. The CDR3 runs from the conserved cysteine through the conserved F or W. The D gene is left open where the match is weak. Size is omitted from some rows. Given values are once, few, many or a class for expanded clones.

J gene,D gene,clone size,V gene,CDR3 protein,CDR3 DNA
TRBJ2-2,NA,NA,TRBV18,CASSPRQATGELFF,TGTGCCAGCTCACCACGACAGGCGACCGGGGAGCTGTTTTTT
TRBJ1-1,NA,NA,TRBV18,CASSPPEGIDTEAFF,TGTGCCAGCTCACCACCGGAGGGCATCGACACTGAAGCTTTCTTT
TRBJ1-5,NA,NA,TRBV27,CASSVRGDNQPQHF,TGTGCCAGCAGCGTTCGAGGTGACAATCAGCCCCAGCATTTT
TRBJ1-2,TRBD1,NA,TRBV13,CASSRTGGPMNYGYTF,TGTGCCAGCAGCCGGACAGGGGGCCCGATGAACTATGGCTACACCTTC
TRBJ2-2,NA,NA,TRBV19,CASSYFWETGNTGELFF,TGTGCCAGTAGTTACTTTTGGGAGACTGGGAACACCGGGGAGCTGTTTTTT
TRBJ2-5,TRBD1,NA,TRBV19,CASSGRQGVGETQYF,TGTGCCAGTAGTGGCCGACAGGGGGTCGGAGAGACCCAGTACTTC
TRBJ1-2,NA,NA,TRBV4-1,CPTSRQGFGYGYTF,TGCCCCACCAGCCGCCAGGGGTTCGGCTATGGCTACACCTTC
TRBJ2-7,NA,NA,TRBV9,CASSEGGQSYEQYF,TGTGCCAGCAGCGAGGGGGGGCAGTCCTACGAGCAGTACTTC
TRBJ2-1,TRBD1,NA,TRBV3-1/TRBV3-2,CASSQPGQYNEQFF,TGTGCCAGCAGCCAACCGGGACAGTACAATGAGCAGTTCTTC
TRBJ1-1,NA,NA,TRBV5-4,CASSLTGMNTEAFF,TGTGCCAGCAGCTTGACAGGGATGAACACTGAAGCTTTCTTT
TRBJ1-2,TRBD1,NA,TRBV9,CASSAFGQVNYGYTF,TGTGCCAGCAGCGCTTTTGGACAGGTTAACTATGGCTACACCTTC
TRBJ2-3,NA,NA,TRBV29-1,CSVRGGNTQYF,TGCAGCGTTCGTGGGGGCAATACGCAGTATTTT
TRBJ2-3,TRBD2,NA,TRBV7-3,CASSFTSGDTQYF,TGTGCCAGCAGCTTCACTAGCGGGGATACGCAGTATTTT
TRBJ1-1,NA,NA,TRBV3-1/TRBV3-2,CASTKPGTEAFF,TGTGCCAGCACCAAACCGGGTACTGAAGCTTTCTTT
TRBJ1-5,NA,NA,TRBV6-5,CASSYLPPGQGQPQHF,TGTGCCAGCAGTTACCTCCCACCCGGGCAGGGTCAGCCCCAGCATTTT
TRBJ2-7,TRBD2,few,TRBV19,CASSIGTTYEQYF,TGTGCCAGTAGTATTGGGACTACATACGAGCAGTACTTC
TRBJ2-7,NA,NA,TRBV11-3,CASSLGPGAKQYF,TGTGCCAGCAGCTTAGGGCCGGGAGCGAAGCAGTACTTC
TRBJ1-4,NA,NA,TRBV6-6,CASSPPQEKLFF,TGTGCCAGCAGCCCGCCTCAGGAAAAACTGTTTTTT
TRBJ1-4,NA,NA,TRBV19,CASSINKGGGEKLFF,TGTGCCAGTAGTATAAATAAAGGAGGTGGTGAAAAACTGTTTTTT
TRBJ2-7,NA,NA,TRBV6-5,CASSPSNPDRTQYF,TGTGCCAGCAGTCCCTCAAACCCCGACAGAACCCAGTACTTC
TRBJ1-4,NA,few,TRBV5-1,CASSHRESREKLFF,TGCGCCAGCAGCCACAGGGAGTCCCGGGAAAAACTGTTTTTT
TRBJ1-3,TRBD1,NA,TRBV5-4,CASSPDRVGNTIYF,TGTGCCAGCAGCCCGGACAGGGTTGGAAACACCATATATTTT
TRBJ2-4,NA,NA,TRBV7-9,CASSLQGRENIQYF,TGTGCCAGCAGCCTACAGGGTCGGGAAAACATTCAGTACTTC
TRBJ2-1,NA,NA,TRBV15,CATSSPWGQTYNEQFF,TGTGCCACCAGCAGCCCCTGGGGACAAACATACAATGAGCAGTTCTTC
TRBJ2-3,TRBD2,NA,TRBV4-1,CASSQDGGGPTDTQYF,TGCGCCAGCAGCCAAGATGGCGGGGGGCCCACAGATACGCAGTATTTT
TRBJ2-1,TRBD2,NA,TRBV11-2,CASSRGGSSYNEQFF,TGTGCCAGCAGCCGCGGGGGAAGCTCCTACAATGAGCAGTTCTTC
TRBJ2-7,NA,NA,TRBV7-9,CASLGRNSYEQYF,TGTGCCAGCCTAGGCCGGAACTCCTACGAGCAGTACTTC
TRBJ1-4,TRBD1,few,TRBV3-1/TRBV3-2,CASESRTGGEKLFF,TGTGCCAGCGAGTCGCGGACAGGGGGCGAAAAACTGTTTTTT
TRBJ1-3,TRBD1,NA,TRBV4-3,CASSQLQGAGGNTIYF,TGCGCCAGCAGCCAACTACAGGGGGCGGGTGGAAACACCATATATTTT
TRBJ2-3,TRBD2,once,TRBV9,CASSVAAGTSATDTQYF,TGTGCCAGCAGCGTAGCTGCAGGGACTAGCGCTACAGATACGCAGTATTTT
TRBJ1-2,NA,NA,TRBV5-4,CASSSGGGYGYTF,TGTGCCAGCAGCTCCGGGGGAGGGTATGGCTACACCTTC
TRBJ1-4,NA,NA,TRBV6-5,CASIGVQGFLFF,TGTGCCAGCATAGGGGTACAGGGATTTCTGTTTTTT